The following is a TCR beta chain sequence with its context. What it binds is unknown. The record originates from a study of T cells after posttransplantation cyclophosphamide. Per the germline V gene, CDR1 is LNHDA and CDR2 is SQIVND (reference sequence). V was clipped by 1 base and J by 5 bases, with 17 bases between them. CDR3 size: 16 residues. The related graft donor's blood sample was taken on the day of bone marrow donation. Study-level results: Later blood repertoires were often dominated by clones from the donor CD8+ memory compartment. Skin or GI-infiltrating T cells shared few TRB sequences with blood.

Clones were sequenced by immunoSEQ multiplex PCR, and TCRdb holds only the in-frame ones, with some missing. Here the sample spans some 7,000 clones, about three quarters being singletons. The specimen sequenced was memory CD4+ T cells sorted from blood. V and J are TRBV19 and TRBJ1-1; maybe TRBD1 (6 bases). The TCR sequence derives from a woman aged 50 to 60 in good health and a related stem cell transplant donor. CDR3 in amino acids: CASSIGATGRGTEAFF. CDR3 DNA sequence: TGTGCCAGTAGTATAGGAGCCACAGGGAGAGGGACTGAAGCTTTCTTT.